The clone carrying this T cell receptor (beta chain) was observed many times. Its antigen is unknown. These data belong to a study of identical twins. Study-level results: Models predicted less out-of-frame TCR alpha sharing in monozygotic twins than was found.

A template switching step contributed a universal primer site, while unique molecular identifiers were present in the cDNA. TCRdb fed the 5' RACE reads into MiXCR, producing one record per CDR3 protein. In the table there are hundreds of thousands of distinct CDR3 sequences, around a sixth of which are singletons. This sample was also put to use in a study of T cells expressing NK-cell markers.

This TCR was recovered from a woman aged 18-29 years in good health. Source material: PBMCs.

This chain's CDR3 is CASFSHNLMYEQYF. CDR3 DNA sequence: TGCGCCAGTTTCTCCCACAACCTAATGTACGAGCAGTACTTC. The J gene is TRBJ2-7, the V gene TRBV5-1; the D is unclear. The V and J ends lost 8 bases and 4 bases respectively, with 19 bases between them. The CDR3 consists of 14 residues. The germline gives CDR1 SGHRS, CDR2 YFSETQ.